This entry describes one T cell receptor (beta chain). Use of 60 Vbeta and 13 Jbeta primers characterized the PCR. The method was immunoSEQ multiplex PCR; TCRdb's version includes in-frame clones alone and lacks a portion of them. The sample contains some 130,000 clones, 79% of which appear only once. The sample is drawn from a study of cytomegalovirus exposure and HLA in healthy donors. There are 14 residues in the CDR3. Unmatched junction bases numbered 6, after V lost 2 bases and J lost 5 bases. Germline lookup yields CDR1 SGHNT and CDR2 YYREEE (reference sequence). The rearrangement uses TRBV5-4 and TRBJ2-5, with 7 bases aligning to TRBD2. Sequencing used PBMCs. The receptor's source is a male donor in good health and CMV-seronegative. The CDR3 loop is CASSFSGGEETQYF. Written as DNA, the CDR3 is TGTGCCAGCAGCTTTTCGGGGGGAGAGGAGACCCAGTACTTC.